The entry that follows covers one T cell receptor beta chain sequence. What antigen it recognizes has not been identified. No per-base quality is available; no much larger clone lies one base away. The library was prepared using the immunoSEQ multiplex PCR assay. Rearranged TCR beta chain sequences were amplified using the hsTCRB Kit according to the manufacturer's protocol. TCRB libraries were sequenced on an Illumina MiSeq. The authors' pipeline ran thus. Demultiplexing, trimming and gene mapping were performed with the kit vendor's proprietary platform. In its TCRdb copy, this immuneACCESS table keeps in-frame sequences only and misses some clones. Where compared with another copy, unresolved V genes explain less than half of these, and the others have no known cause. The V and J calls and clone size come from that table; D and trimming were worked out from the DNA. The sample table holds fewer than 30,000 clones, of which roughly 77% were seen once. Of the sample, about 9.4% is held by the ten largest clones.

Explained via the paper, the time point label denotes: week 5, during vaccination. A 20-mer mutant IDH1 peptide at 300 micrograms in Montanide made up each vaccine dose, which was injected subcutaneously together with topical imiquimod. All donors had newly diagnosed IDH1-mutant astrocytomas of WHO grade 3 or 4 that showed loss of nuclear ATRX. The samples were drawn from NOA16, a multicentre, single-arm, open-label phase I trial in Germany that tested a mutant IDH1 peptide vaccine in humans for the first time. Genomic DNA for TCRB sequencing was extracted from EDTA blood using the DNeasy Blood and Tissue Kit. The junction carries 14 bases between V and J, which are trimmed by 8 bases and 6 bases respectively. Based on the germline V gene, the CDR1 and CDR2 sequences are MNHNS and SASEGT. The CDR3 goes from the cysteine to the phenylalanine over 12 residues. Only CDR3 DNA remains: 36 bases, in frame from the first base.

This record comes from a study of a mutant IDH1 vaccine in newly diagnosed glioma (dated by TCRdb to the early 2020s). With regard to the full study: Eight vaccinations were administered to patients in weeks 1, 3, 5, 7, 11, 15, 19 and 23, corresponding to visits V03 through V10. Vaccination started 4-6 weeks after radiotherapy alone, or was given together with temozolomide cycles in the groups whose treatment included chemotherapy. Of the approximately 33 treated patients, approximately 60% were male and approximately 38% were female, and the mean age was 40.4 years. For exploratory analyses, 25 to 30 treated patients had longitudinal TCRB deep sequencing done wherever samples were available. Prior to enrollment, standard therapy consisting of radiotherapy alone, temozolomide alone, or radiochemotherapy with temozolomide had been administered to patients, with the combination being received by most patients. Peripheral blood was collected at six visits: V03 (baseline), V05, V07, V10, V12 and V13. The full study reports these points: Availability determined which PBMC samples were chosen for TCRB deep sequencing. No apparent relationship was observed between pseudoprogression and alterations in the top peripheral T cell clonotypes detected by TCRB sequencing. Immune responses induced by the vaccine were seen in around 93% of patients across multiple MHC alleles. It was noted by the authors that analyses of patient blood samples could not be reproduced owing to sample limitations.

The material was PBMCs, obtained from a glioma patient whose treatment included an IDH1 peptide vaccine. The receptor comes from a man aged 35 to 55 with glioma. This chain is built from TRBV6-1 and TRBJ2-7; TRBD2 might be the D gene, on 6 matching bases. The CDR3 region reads CASGSGGLEQYF. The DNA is TGTGCCAGCGGATCCGGAGGGCTCGAGCAGTACTTC.